The T cell receptor (beta chain) under discussion was sequenced for a study of blood T cells in healthy people across ages. In regard to this clonotype: A much larger clone differs from this one at a single base, so this may be a read error.

This CDR3 spans 13 amino acids. V dropped 2 bases and J dropped 5 bases, with 7 bases sitting between them. Germline V CDR1 and CDR2: SGHDN, FVKESK. The use of a sample-barcoded 5' primer and a J-beta primer mix characterized a second PCR of about 7 to 12 cycles. TCRdb called the 5' RACE reads again in MiXCR, with one record for every CDR3 protein. The table lists about 1,800,000 distinct CDR3 sequences, 28% of them singletons. The chain has TRBV14 and TRBJ1-5, with D unclear. Sequencing was performed on blood. This clonotype originated in a woman in her 30s in good health. CDR3 in amino acids: CASSQSGDQPQHF. As DNA, the CDR3 is TGTGCCAGCAGCCAAAGTGGGGATCAGCCCCAGCATTTT.